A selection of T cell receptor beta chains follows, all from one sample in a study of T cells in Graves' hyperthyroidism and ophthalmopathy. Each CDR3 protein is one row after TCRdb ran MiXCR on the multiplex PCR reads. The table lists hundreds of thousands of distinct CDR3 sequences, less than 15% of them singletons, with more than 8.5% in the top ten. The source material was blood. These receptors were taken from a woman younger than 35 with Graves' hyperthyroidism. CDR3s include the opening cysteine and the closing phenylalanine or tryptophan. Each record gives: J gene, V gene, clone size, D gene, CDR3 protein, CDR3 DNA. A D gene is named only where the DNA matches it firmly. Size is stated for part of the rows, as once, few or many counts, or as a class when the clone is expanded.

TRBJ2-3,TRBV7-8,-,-,CASSSMAGGADTQYF,TGTGCCAGCAGCTCCATGGCAGGGGGGGCAGATACGCAGTATTTT
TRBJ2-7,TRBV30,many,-,CAWTARAQSVEQYF,TGTGCCTGGACCGCCCGGGCCCAATCCGTCGAGCAGTACTTC
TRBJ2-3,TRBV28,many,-,CASSEPGRGTDTQYF,TGTGCCAGCAGTGAACCGGGACGGGGCACAGATACGCAGTATTTT
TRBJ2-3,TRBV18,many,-,CASSRTTSADTQYF,TGTGCCAGCTCCCGTACCACAAGTGCAGATACGCAGTATTTT
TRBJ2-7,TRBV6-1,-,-,CASSGQVPPYEQYF,TGTGCCAGCAGTGGACAGGTTCCTCCTTACGAGCAGTACTTC
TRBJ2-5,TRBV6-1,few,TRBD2,CASSPTTSGRVIETQYF,TGTGCCAGCAGCCCTACGACTAGCGGGAGGGTGATCGAGACCCAGTACTTC
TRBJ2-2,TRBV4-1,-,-,CASSQEPGTYTGELFF,TGCGCCAGCAGCCAAGAGCCCGGGACCTACACCGGGGAGCTGTTTTTT
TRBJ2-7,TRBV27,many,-,CASSLGGGPLYEQYF,TGTGCCAGCAGTTTAGGGGGCGGGCCTCTCTACGAGCAGTACTTC
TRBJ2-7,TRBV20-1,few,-,CSATPGQLSYEQYF,TGCAGTGCTACCCCAGGACAGCTCTCCTACGAGCAGTACTTC
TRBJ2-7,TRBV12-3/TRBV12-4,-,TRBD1,CASSRGQGGTREQYF,TGTGCCAGCAGTCGCGGACAGGGGGGTACGCGGGAGCAGTACTTC
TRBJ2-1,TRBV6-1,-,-,CASSSTAGHSYNEQFF,TGTGCCAGCAGTTCGACCGCGGGACACAGCTACAATGAGCAGTTCTTC
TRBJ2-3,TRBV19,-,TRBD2,CASRTSGSGDTQYF,TGTGCCAGCAGGACTAGCGGGAGTGGAGATACGCAGTATTTT
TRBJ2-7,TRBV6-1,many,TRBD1,CASSQMPGQGANEQYF,TGTGCCAGCAGTCAAATGCCGGGACAGGGGGCCAACGAGCAGTACTTC
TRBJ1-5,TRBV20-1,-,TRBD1,CSAAITTGTQPQHF,TGCAGTGCAGCGATTACGACAGGGACCCAGCCCCAGCATTTT
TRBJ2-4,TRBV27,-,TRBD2,CASSLLSSGINLQYF,TGTGCCAGCAGTTTATTGTCTAGCGGGATAAACCTTCAGTACTTC
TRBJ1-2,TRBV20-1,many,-,CSGVWEDNYGYTF,TGCAGTGGGGTCTGGGAAGATAACTATGGCTACACCTTC
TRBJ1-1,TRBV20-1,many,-,CSSHGRYTEAFF,TGCAGTTCCCACGGCCGATACACTGAAGCTTTCTTT
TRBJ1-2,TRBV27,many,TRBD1,CASSLSGRGRGGYGYTF,TGTGCCAGCAGTTTATCGGGCAGGGGGCGCGGAGGCTATGGCTACACCTTC
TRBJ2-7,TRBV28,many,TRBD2,CASSSRLSGEGVHEQYF,TGTGCCAGCAGTTCTAGGCTCTCGGGGGAGGGCGTCCACGAGCAGTACTTC
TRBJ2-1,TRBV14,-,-,CASSPYLVSYNEQFF,TGTGCCAGCAGCCCTTACTTGGTTTCCTACAATGAGCAGTTCTTC
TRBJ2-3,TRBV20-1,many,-,CSADRSKTSTDTQYF,TGCAGTGCCGACCGGAGCAAGACTAGCACAGATACGCAGTATTTT
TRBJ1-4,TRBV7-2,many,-,CASSPWASEKLFF,TGTGCCAGCAGCCCTTGGGCGAGTGAAAAACTGTTTTTT